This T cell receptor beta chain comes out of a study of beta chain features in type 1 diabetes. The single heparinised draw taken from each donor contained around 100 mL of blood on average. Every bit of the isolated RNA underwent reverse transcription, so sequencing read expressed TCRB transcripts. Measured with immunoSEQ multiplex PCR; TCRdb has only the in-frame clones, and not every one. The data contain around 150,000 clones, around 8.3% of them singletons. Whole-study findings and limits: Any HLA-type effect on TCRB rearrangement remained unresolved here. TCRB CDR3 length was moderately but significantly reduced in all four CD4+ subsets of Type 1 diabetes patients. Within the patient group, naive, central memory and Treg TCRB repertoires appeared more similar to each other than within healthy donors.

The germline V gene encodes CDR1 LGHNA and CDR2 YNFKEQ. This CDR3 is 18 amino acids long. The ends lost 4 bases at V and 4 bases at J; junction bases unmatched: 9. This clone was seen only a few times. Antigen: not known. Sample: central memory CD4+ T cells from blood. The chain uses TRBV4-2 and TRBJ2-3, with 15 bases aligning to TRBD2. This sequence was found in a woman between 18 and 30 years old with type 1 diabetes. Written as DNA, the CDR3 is TGTGCCAGCAGCCGCACCGCAGGACTAGCGGGAGGGCCAGATACGCAGTATTTT. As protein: CASSRTAGLAGGPDTQYF.